The T cell receptor beta chain described here comes from a study of T-cell memory formation after mild COVID-19. Study summary: Each donor largely had its own TCR clusters. Findings and limits, study-wide: In second-wave clones peaking day 37, SARS-CoV-2 specificity remained unconfirmed. Contracting CD4+ clones lay largely in CM and EM, with CD8+ ones residing in EMRA.

This CDR3 spans 20 amino acids. V was clipped by 3 bases and J by 1 base; unmatched bases: 16. Germline assignment: CDR1 SGHRS and CDR2 YFSETQ. Researchers used 5'RACE with constant-segment primers to make TCR alpha and TCR beta cDNA libraries that carry sample barcodes and UMIs. TCRdb reanalysed the 5' RACE reads using MiXCR and keeps one entry per CDR3 protein. The sample holds 500,000 to 600,000 distinct CDR3 sequences, about 20% seen once. This clonotype appeared a few times. Its antigen remains unidentified. This TCR was sampled from an adult woman who had mild COVID-19 (a few samples of this study predate the infection). Cell type and time point are not known. The sample comprised PBMCs or a T cell subset sorted from them (not recorded which). The V and J genes are TRBV5-1 and TRBJ2-3; 11 nucleotides line up with TRBD2. CDR3 protein: CASSWPRVAGGPSGTDTQYF. DNA of the CDR3: TGCGCCAGCAGCTGGCCCCGAGTAGCGGGGGGGCCATCGGGCACAGATACGCAGTATTTT.